One sample yielded the 24 T cell receptor beta chains listed below, sequenced in a study of siplizumab effects on memory and regulatory T cells. The data were produced by immunoSEQ multiplex PCR, yet TCRdb's version contains in-frame clones alone and is incomplete. The sample lists approximately 65,000 clones; around 80% were seen once. The specimen sequenced was memory CD4+ T cells sorted from blood. The receptors stem from a human donor in good health.

The J gene is TRBJ2-7, the V gene TRBV6-5; no clear D gene. The length of the CDR3 is 15 residues. Trimming stripped 0 bases from V and 1 base from J, with 10 bases between. Germline CDR1 is MNHEY and CDR2 is SVGAGI. The CDR3 bases are TGTGCCAGCAGTTACTCGAAACACTATTCCTACGAGCAGTACTTC. Encoded protein: CASSYSKHYSYEQYF.

The rearrangement uses TRBV28 and TRBJ1-5; possibly TRBD1 for D (5 bases). Germline CDR1 and CDR2: MDHEN and SYDVKM. The CDR3 loop spans 12 amino acids. Trimming took 8 bases from V and 3 from J, leaving 8 bases between them. CDR3 loop: CASGGNNQPQHF. The DNA of the CDR3 is TGTGCCAGCGGGGGGAACAATCAGCCCCAGCATTTT.

The chain links TRBV7-9 to TRBJ2-5, with 7 bases identical to TRBD2. CDR1 and CDR2 (germline): SEHNR, FQNEAQ (reference sequence). Trimming cost V 2 bases and J 0 bases; bases outside gene matches: 9. CDR3 length: 17 amino acids. The DNA for the CDR3 is TGTGCCAGCAGCTTAATCGGCGGCGCGGGGGACCAAGAGACCCAGTACTTC. It translates to CASSLIGGAGDQETQYF. Complete variable domain (other parts from reference TRBV7-9 and TRBJ2-5): DTGVSQNPRHKITKRGQNVTFRCDPISEHNRLYWYRQTLGQGPEFLTYFQNEAQLEKSRLLSDRFSAERPKGSFSTLEIQRTEQGDSAMYLCASSLIGGAGDQETQYFGPGTRLLVL.

The CDR3 DNA follows: TGTGCCTGCACAGGGGACCAGATCTATGGCTACACCTTC. Its protein is CACTGDQIYGYTF. This rearrangement joins TRBV30 to TRBJ1-2; 7 bases map to TRBD1. The CDR3 sequence is 13 residues long. Germline-derived CDR1 and CDR2 are GTSNPN and SVGIG (reference sequence). J lost 4 bases, V lost 6 bases, and 8 bases had no gene match. Based on the CDR3 plus reference TRBV30 and TRBJ1-2, the full variable domain is SQTIHQWPATLVQPVGSPLSLECTVEGTSNPNLYWYRQAAGRGLQLLFYSVGIGQISSEVPQNLSASRPQDRQFILSSKKLLLSDSGFYLCACTGDQIYGYTFGSGTRLTVV.

The sample holds a few counts of this clone. The V call is TRBV5-6, the J call TRBJ1-1; TRBD1 matches at 7 bases. CDR3 length equals 15 residues. V lost 4 bases, J lost 6 bases, and 12 bases stayed unmatched. The germline gives CDR1 SGHDT, CDR2 YYEEEE. The CDR3 sequence is CASSRSGGAKSEAFF. The CDR3 DNA sequence: TGTGCCAGCAGCCGCTCAGGGGGGGCCAAATCTGAAGCTTTCTTT.

The chain employs TRBV18 and TRBJ1-1; D gene unclear. The germline V gene has CDR1 KGHSH and CDR2 LQKENI. The CDR3 contains 14 residues. V was clipped by 2 bases and J by 2 bases, with 9 bases between them. The CDR3 sequence is CASSPNGGNTEAFF. The CDR3 DNA follows: TGTGCCAGCTCACCAAACGGCGGAAACACTGAAGCTTTCTTT.

This clone was seen only once. CDR3 amino acids: CASSPPLAVSYNEQFF. The CDR3 DNA reads as TGTGCCAGCAGTCCCCCACTAGCGGTATCCTACAATGAGCAGTTCTTC. The V and J genes are TRBV28 and TRBJ2-1; TRBD2 agrees at 8 bases. The germline V gene encodes CDR1 MDHEN and CDR2 SYDVKM. J lost 1 base, V lost 5 bases, and 7 bases had no gene match. This CDR3 has 16 amino acids.

This clone was counted once. This chain connects TRBV27 to TRBJ1-5; 8 nucleotides align to TRBD1. This CDR3 is built from 15 residues. After removal of 1 base from V and 6 bases from J, the junction contained 5 bases not matched to a gene. Germline-derived CDR1 and CDR2 are MNHEY and SMNVEV (reference sequence). The chain's CDR3 is CASSLFGQGVQPQHF. For the CDR3, the DNA is TGTGCCAGCAGTTTATTCGGACAGGGAGTTCAGCCCCAGCATTTT.

This chain joins TRBV10-1 and TRBJ2-7; weak D call: TRBD2 (7 bases). Trimming took off 4 bases at V and 5 bases at J, with 15 bases between the two ends. This CDR3 comprises 14 residues. The germline V gene has CDR1 WNHNN and CDR2 SYGVQD (reference sequence). CDR3 in DNA: TGCGCCAGCAGTGTAGGGGGGGGAATGAACGAGCAGTACTTC. Residues: CASSVGGGMNEQYF.

This clone came up a few times. The J gene is TRBJ1-1, the V gene TRBV18; weak D call: TRBD1 (5 bases). V lost 6 bases and J lost 7, with 9 bases in between. The CDR3 contains 11 residues. Germline V gene lookup returns CDR1 KGHSH and CDR2 LQKENI. CDR3: CASSLGGEAFF. The DNA for the CDR3 is TGTGCCAGCTCCCTCGGGGGTGAAGCTTTCTTT.

V gene TRBV12-5 combines with J gene TRBJ1-5, with D tentatively TRBD1 (6 bases). Per germline, CDR1 LGHNT and CDR2 FRNRAP. V lost 1 base to trimming and J lost 7 bases, with 14 bases between them. This CDR3 region has 15 residues. CDR3 nucleotide sequence: TGTGCTAGTGGTTTGGACTTAGGGGGGGGACAGCCCCAGCATTTT. The encoded protein is CASGLDLGGGQPQHF.

This chain uses TRBV5-3 with TRBJ1-2; 7 positions agree with TRBD1. TRBV5-3 carries the ORF label, with uncertain function. V trimming: 3 bases; J trimming: 14 bases; junction bases outside the gene matches: 16. The CDR3 has 14 amino acids. The CDR3 loop is CARSWGEQGPSETF. In DNA, the CDR3 is TGTGCCAGAAGCTGGGGTGAACAGGGGCCTTCTGAGACCTTC.

The gene calls are TRBV11-3 and TRBJ2-2; D is undetermined. V was pared by 8 bases and J by 4 bases, with 8 bases between. Germline CDR1 and CDR2: SGHNT and YENEEA. The CDR3 totals 12 residues. The CDR3 spells CASSPVTGELFF. DNA of the CDR3: TGTGCCAGCTCTCCCGTCACCGGGGAGCTGTTTTTT.

The rearrangement links TRBV20-1 to TRBJ1-2; D is undetermined. CDR1 DFQATT and CDR2 SNEGSKA come from the germline V gene (reference sequence). Between the trimmed V and J ends, which lost 3 bases and 10 bases, there was a span of 12 bases. CDR3 length: 11 residues. DNA for the CDR3: TGCAGTGCTAGGGCCCGTATGGACTACACCTTC. Protein product: CSARARMDYTF.

The chain joins TRBV28 to TRBJ1-2, with TRBD1 matching 9 bases. The length of the CDR3 is 15 residues. The ends lost 3 bases at V and 0 bases at J; junction bases unmatched: 2. In germline, CDR1 is MDHEN, CDR2 SYDVKM. CDR3 residues: CASSLGDRANYGYTF. CDR3 DNA: TGTGCCAGCAGTTTGGGGGACAGGGCTAACTATGGCTACACCTTC.

The chain joins TRBV7-9 to TRBJ1-5, with D perhaps TRBD1 (5 bases). CDR3 length: 17 amino acids. Germline lookup yields CDR1 SEHNR and CDR2 FQNEAQ (reference sequence). V dropped 4 bases and J dropped 0 bases, with 16 bases sitting between them. The CDR3 region has the DNA TGTGCCAGCAGCTATTGGACAAGCAGTCATAGCAATCAGCCCCAGCATTTT. Translation gives CASSYWTSSHSNQPQHF.

The rearrangement joins TRBV28 to TRBJ1-2; D gene unclear. V lost 1 base and J 3 bases, leaving 6 bases between the germline ends. Looked up from germline, CDR1 is MDHEN and CDR2 is SYDVKM. This CDR3 contains 13 residues. CDR3 loop: CASSLFLDYGYTF. Here the CDR3 DNA reads TGTGCCAGCAGTTTATTTTTGGACTATGGCTACACCTTC.

The chain employs TRBV28 and TRBJ2-7; tentative D call: TRBD1 (6 bases). Trimming took 5 bases from V and 6 from J, leaving 11 bases between them. CDR1 MDHEN and CDR2 SYDVKM come from the germline V gene. CDR3 size: 12 residues. The CDR3 protein is CASSKGEGEQYF. The DNA for the CDR3 is TGTGCCAGCAGTAAGGGGGAAGGCGAGCAGTACTTC.

Comment on this clone: This sample includes further DNA sequences coding for the same CDR3. The chain couples TRBV5-8 to TRBJ1-5, with unresolved D. The CDR3 extends over 12 amino acids. Trimming left V 1 base short and J 3 bases short, with 2 bases between. Germline V gives CDR1 SGHTS, CDR2 YDEGEE. In DNA form, the CDR3 reads TGTGCCAGCAGCTTGTTCAATCAGCCCCAGCATTTT. It yields the protein CASSLFNQPQHF.

This clone was found once. The chain couples TRBV9 to TRBJ2-2; 8 positions agree with TRBD1. The germline CDR1 and CDR2 sequences are SGDLS and YYNGEE. The CDR3 loop spans 15 amino acids. V shed 0 bases, J shed 4 bases, and the junction held 2 bases outside the gene matches. This chain's CDR3 is CASSVGTGFTGELFF. The CDR3 nucleotides are TGTGCCAGCAGCGTAGGGACAGGGTTCACCGGGGAGCTGTTTTTT.

The chain has TRBV27 and TRBJ2-5; D not certain. The end of the DNA is better explained by TRBJ2-7, so the J call may be wrong. The CDR3 length is 18 residues. Germline CDR1 is MNHEY and CDR2 is SMNVEV (reference sequence). CDR3 sequence reads: CASSLRLNPGVEAYEQYF. CDR3 bases: TGTGCCAGCAGCTTACGTTTGAACCCCGGAGTCGAAGCCTACGAGCAGTACTTC.

The CDR3 coding sequence is TGTGCCACGATGAGAGAGTCGAACACTGAAGCTTTCTTT. Residues: CATMRESNTEAFF. V and J are TRBV19 and TRBJ1-1, with D unresolved. The CDR3 runs to 13 residues. Trimming took off 10 bases at V and 1 base at J, with 13 bases between the two ends. Germline CDR1 and CDR2: LNHDA and SQIVND (reference sequence).

The V call is TRBV10-1, the J call TRBJ2-3; 8 bases match TRBD2. The CDR3 covers 14 residues. Germline CDR1 is WNHNN and CDR2 is SYGVQD (reference sequence). The V and J ends lost 5 bases and 2 bases, in that order; junction bases with no gene match: 3. For the CDR3, the DNA is TGCGCCAGCAGTCCAGCGGGGGCCACAGATACGCAGTATTTT. This sequence encodes CASSPAGATDTQYF.

This clone has only a few counts. This sequence joins TRBV19 and TRBJ1-2, with D perhaps matching TRBD1 (6 bases). There are 15 residues in the CDR3. Looked up from germline, CDR1 is LNHDA and CDR2 is SQIVND (reference sequence). V was clipped by 5 bases and J by 7 bases, with 20 bases between them. The CDR3 DNA is TGTGCCAGTAGTTCGACGATACAGGGTGGACGTGGCTACACCTTC. The encoded protein is CASSSTIQGGRGYTF.